The 20 T cell receptor beta chains below were found in one sample sequenced in a study of T cells in Graves' hyperthyroidism and ophthalmopathy. Amplification yielded TCR beta CDR3 regions, with RNA transcripts as the source. First-round RT-PCR targeting the TCR CDR3 was performed with the HTBI primer set. TCRdb reprocessed the multiplex PCR reads with MiXCR, giving one entry per CDR3 protein. Here the sample spans about 380,000 distinct CDR3 sequences, roughly 15% being singletons. Input material: blood. The receptors derive from a woman in her twenties or thirties with Graves' ophthalmopathy.

Many counts were recorded for this clonotype. V and J are TRBV12-3 or TRBV12-4 and TRBJ1-5; 8 bases are shared with TRBD1. V gave up 8 bases and J gave up 4 bases; unmatched junction bases: 13. The CDR3 loop spans 16 amino acids. CDR3 sequence: CASAPEGTGLNQPQHF. CDR3 DNA sequence: TGTGCCAGCGCTCCCGAGGGGACAGGTCTAAATCAGCCCCAGCATTTT.

At least ten counts were recorded for this clonotype. The genes are TRBV11-2 and TRBJ1-4; D gene uncertain. There are 15 residues in the CDR3. V lost 2 bases to trimming and J lost 5 bases, with 12 bases between them. Germline-derived CDR1 and CDR2 are SGHAT and FQNNGV. This chain's CDR3 is CASSLPGSLNEKLFF. CDR3 nucleotide sequence: TGTGCCAGCAGCTTACCCGGAAGCCTGAATGAAAAACTGTTTTTT.

This sequence joins TRBV5-8 and TRBJ1-2, with D tentatively TRBD1 (6 bases). Germline-derived CDR1 and CDR2 are SGHTS and YDEGEE. V gave up 4 bases and J gave up 13 bases, with 20 bases separating them. The CDR3 has 13 residues. The CDR3 loop reads CASSRPGAGRVTF. For the CDR3, the DNA is TGTGCCAGCAGCCGACCGGGGGCCGGAAGGGTCACCTTC.

This clonotype was seen a few times. The chain has TRBV29-1 and TRBJ2-3; 9 bases map to TRBD1. Germline CDR1 reads SQVTM; CDR2 reads ANQGSEA. The CDR3 extends over 14 amino acids. The ends lost 6 bases at V and 1 base at J; junction bases unmatched: 5. The CDR3 loop reads CSVSRQGGTDTQYF. In DNA, the CDR3 is TGCAGCGTGAGTCGACAGGGGGGCACAGATACGCAGTATTTT.

Concerning this clonotype: This may arise from a read error, as a much more abundant clone is one base away. The chain employs TRBV6-2 or TRBV6-3 and TRBJ2-2; D not certain. The ends were cut back, 6 bases at V and 0 bases at J, with 11 bases in the middle. This CDR3 is built from 15 residues. Germline-derived CDR1 and CDR2 are MNHEY and SVGEGT. CDR3: CASSGKRSNTGELFF. The CDR3 nucleotides are TGTGCCAGCAGCGGAAAACGGTCGAACACCGGGGAGCTGTTTTTT.

The genes are TRBV4-1 and TRBJ2-3; weak D call: TRBD2 (6 bases). Trimming cost V 0 bases and J 6 bases, with 10 bases left between them. Germline V gene data show CDR1 as MGHRA and CDR2 as YSYEKL. This CDR3 spans 14 amino acids. The CDR3 coding sequence is TGCGCCAGCAGCCAAGAGACTAGTATGGATACGCAGTATTTT. Translating gives CASSQETSMDTQYF.

This clonotype was seen at least ten times. The chain recombines TRBV6-4 with TRBJ2-2; 10 bases match TRBD1. Germline V gives CDR1 MRHNA, CDR2 SNTAGT. V was clipped by 3 bases and J by 3 bases; unmatched bases: 1. There are 15 residues in the CDR3. CDR3 sequence: CASSEGTGDTGELFF. CDR3 nucleotides: TGTGCCAGCAGTGAGGGGACAGGGGACACCGGGGAGCTGTTTTTT.

This clonotype has ten or more counts. This chain links TRBV7-2 with TRBJ2-1; no clear D gene. Germline V gives CDR1 SGHTA, CDR2 FQGNSA. There are 16 residues in the CDR3. Deletions cut 1 base from V and 3 bases from J, with 13 bases between. The chain's CDR3 is CASSLVGPNNYNEQFF. DNA of the CDR3: TGTGCCAGCAGCTTAGTCGGGCCGAATAACTACAATGAGCAGTTCTTC.

The rearrangement links TRBV29-1 to TRBJ2-7; 14 nucleotides line up with TRBD2. CDR1 SQVTM and CDR2 ANQGSEA come from the germline V gene. The CDR3 contains 14 residues. V lost 8 bases to trimming and J lost 2 bases; unmatched junction nucleotides: 5. CDR3 nucleotide sequence: TGCAGCACATGGACTAGCGGGGGGCCCTACGAGCAGTACTTC. It specifies CSTWTSGGPYEQYF.

This clonotype has ten or more counts. The CDR3 coding sequence is TGCAGTGCTAGCTCCGAGGACGCAAGCTCCTACAATGAGCAGTTCTTC. This translates into CSASSEDASSYNEQFF. The V call is TRBV20-1, the J call TRBJ2-1, with no clear D. The CDR3 covers 16 residues. CDR1 DFQATT and CDR2 SNEGSKA come from the germline V gene (reference sequence). V was trimmed by 3 bases and J by 0 bases, leaving 15 bases between them.

This clonotype was counted at least ten times. J is TRBJ1-5 and V is TRBV2; D is unclear. CDR3 size: 16 residues. With 2 bases removed from V and 3 bases from J, the gap between germline ends came to 14 bases. Germline lookup yields CDR1 SNHLY and CDR2 FYNNEI. The CDR3 DNA reads TGTGCCAGCAGTGAAAGACGGTTAGGGAACAATCAGCCCCAGCATTTT. Translated: CASSERRLGNNQPQHF.

CDR3 in amino acids: CSATSSGTGDHFGLSEGKLFF. CDR3 coding DNA: TGCAGTGCTACCTCGTCCGGGACAGGGGATCATTTTGGGTTAAGTGAGGGAAAACTGTTTTTT. The chain combines TRBV20-1 with TRBJ1-4; 10 nucleotides match TRBD1. V lost 4 bases, J lost 10 bases, and 30 bases stayed unmatched. The CDR3 is made up of 21 amino acids. Germline V gene data show CDR1 as DFQATT and CDR2 as SNEGSKA (reference sequence).

As to this clonotype: One junction end does not reproduce the germline sequence, and a read error may be involved. The chain couples TRBV6-9 to TRBJ2-2; 7 nucleotides agree with TRBD1. The CDR3 loop spans 16 amino acids. Germline V gene sequence: CDR1 MNHGY, CDR2 SVAAGI. The CDR3 reads CASGYHRGVNTGELFF. The CDR3 bases are TGTGCCAGCGGTTACCACAGGGGAGTGAACACCGGGGAGCTGTTTTTT.

In its sample, this clonotype was seen many times. J is TRBJ1-1 and V is TRBV20-1, with D possibly matching TRBD1 (6 bases). The CDR3 covers 16 residues. With 0 bases removed from V and 1 base from J, the gap between germline ends came to 15 bases. Germline values: CDR1 DFQATT, CDR2 SNEGSKA (reference sequence). The CDR3 DNA reads as TGCAGTGCTAGAGATCCAAGGGGGACTGGGAACACTGAAGCTTTCTTT. It is translated as CSARDPRGTGNTEAFF.

This clonotype was seen repeatedly, ten times or more. The V gene is TRBV28, the J gene TRBJ1-2; D is perhaps TRBD1 (5 bases). Germline V gene sequence: CDR1 MDHEN, CDR2 SYDVKM. The CDR3 loop spans 14 amino acids. Trimming shortened V by 11 bases and J by 8 bases, and 24 bases separated the two germline ends. The CDR3 region is CAGAPPAPLGGYTF. CDR3 DNA: TGTGCCGGGGCCCCTCCGGCTCCCTTGGGCGGCTACACCTTC.

CDR3 in amino acids: CATSSPDRDVETQYF. The CDR3 DNA sequence: TGTGCCACCAGTTCCCCGGACAGGGATGTAGAGACCCAGTACTTC. The V call is TRBV24-1, the J call TRBJ2-5, with 8 bases fitting TRBD1. CDR1 is KGHDR, CDR2 SFDVKD, per germline. J was trimmed by 4 bases and V by 6 bases; bases with no gene match: 9. The CDR3 has 15 amino acids.

This clonotype was found a few times. The gene calls are TRBV9 and TRBJ1-6; D uncertain. The ends were cut back, 0 bases at V and 13 bases at J, with 14 bases in the middle. From germline, CDR1 is SGDLS and CDR2 YYNGEE. The CDR3 loop spans 14 amino acids. CDR3 bases: TGTGCCAGCAGCGTAGGAAGTCCAGTGTCCCCCCTCCACTTT. Protein: CASSVGSPVSPLHF.

This clonotype occurred many times. The chain carries TRBV24-1 and TRBJ2-3; perhaps TRBD1 as D (5 bases). The V gene lost 4 bases and the J gene lost 0 bases, with 10 bases spanning the gap. CDR1 and CDR2 (germline): KGHDR, SFDVKD. The CDR3 length is 15 residues. The CDR3 loop is CATSDRQGSTDTQYF. The CDR3 DNA reads TGTGCCACCAGTGACCGCCAGGGTAGCACAGATACGCAGTATTTT.

The V gene is TRBV29-1, the J gene TRBJ2-7; no firm D call. V lost 7 bases and J 4 bases, leaving 11 bases between the germline ends. Germline CDR1 reads SQVTM; CDR2 reads ANQGSEA. The CDR3 is 11 residues long. The CDR3 nucleotides read TGCAGCGCCCTGAGGCAGTACGAGCAGTACTTC. It is translated as CSALRQYEQYF.

This clonotype appeared many times. The J gene is TRBJ1-4, the V gene TRBV28; D call uncertain. CDR3 length: 14 amino acids. CDR1 MDHEN and CDR2 SYDVKM come from the germline V gene. V was shortened by 6 bases and J by 1 base, with 9 bases between the two germline ends. The CDR3 bases are TGTGCCAGCAGCGCCGGTGAAACTAATGAAAAACTGTTTTTT. Amino acid sequence: CASSAGETNEKLFF.